This TCR beta chain was obtained from a study of cytomegalovirus exposure and HLA in healthy donors. Remarks on this clone: Its antigen is unknown.

It was with 60 Vbeta and 13 Jbeta primers that the PCR ran. Libraries were prepared by immunoSEQ multiplex PCR; TCRdb keeps only in-frame clonotypes and omits some of them. The sample includes roughly 110,000 clones, more than 75% of them seen just once. Study-wide results and limits: A list of around 150 TCR beta chains associated with cytomegalovirus was given. A missense variant in DCLRE1C was later tied to TCR beta V- and J-gene trimming. Reports credit the classifier with highly specific, highly sensitive diagnosis of cytomegalovirus status.

The CDR3 length is 12 residues. Trimming took 0 bases from V and 8 from J, leaving 8 bases between them. Germline V gene lookup returns CDR1 GTSNPN and CDR2 SVGIG (reference sequence). Sequencing input: PBMCs. The clonotype originates from a man aged 25 to 40 in good health and CMV-seropositive. This chain connects TRBV30 to TRBJ1-3, with D possibly TRBD1 on 5 matching bases. CDR3 bases: TGTGCCTGGAGTGTAGCAGGGTACACCATATATTTT. Translating it yields CAWSVAGYTIYF.